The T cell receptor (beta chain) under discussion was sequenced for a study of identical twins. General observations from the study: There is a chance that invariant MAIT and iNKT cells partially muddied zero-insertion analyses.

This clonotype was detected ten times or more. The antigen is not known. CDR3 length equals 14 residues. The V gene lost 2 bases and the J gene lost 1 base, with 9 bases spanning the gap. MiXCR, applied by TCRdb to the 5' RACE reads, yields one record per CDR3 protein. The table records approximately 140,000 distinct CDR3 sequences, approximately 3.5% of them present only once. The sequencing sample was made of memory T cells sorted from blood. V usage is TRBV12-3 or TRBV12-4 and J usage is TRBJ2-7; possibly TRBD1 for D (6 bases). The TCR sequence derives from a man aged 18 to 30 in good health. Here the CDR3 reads CASSLQDRSYEQYF. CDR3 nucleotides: TGTGCCAGCAGTTTACAAGACAGGTCCTACGAGCAGTACTTC.